This T cell receptor (beta chain) was observed in a study of beta chain features in type 1 diabetes (dated by TCRdb to between 2017 and 2018). With respect to the entire study: Patients and healthy donors did not differ in mean age, gender distribution, total cell number or subset yield. A total of 85 million to 140 million sorted cells were examined across all samples, and the number of cells per subset was strongly correlated with RNA yield. In the study, TCRB repertoires of sorted circulating CD4+ T cell subsets from recently diagnosed type 1 diabetes patients were compared with those of matched healthy donors. Whereas all 30 or so donors provided naive and central memory subsets, regulatory and stem cell-like memory subsets were isolated from just 8 patients and about 8 healthy donors. General conclusions and limits of the study: Patients with type 1 diabetes made fewer insertions and deleted more nucleotides at VDJ recombination sites, implying thymic rearrangement abnormalities. PCR may preferentially amplify shorter templates, but because patient and control samples were amplified and corrected together, any resulting skew would affect both groups equally. In all four CD4+ subsets, TCRB CDR3 length was moderately but significantly shorter in type 1 diabetes patients. Because cDNA was sequenced instead of genomic DNA, activated cells with high expression could be over-represented, although the groups did not differ in activation or CD3 levels. Naive, central memory and regulatory TCRB repertoires appeared to be more alike among patients than among healthy donors. HLA sub-analyses involved small numbers of individuals, so any influence of HLA type on TCRB rearrangement remained unresolved.

The entire isolated RNA was reverse transcribed using the High Capacity cDNA Reverse Transcription Kit, and thus expressed TCRB transcripts were sequenced. Naive, central memory and regulatory T cell samples underwent deep immunoSEQ sequencing, averaging roughly 3.5 million total reads per sample. After sorted cells were lysed in RLT buffer, RNA was extracted with DNase-treated RNeasy Micro or Mini kits, with the choice depending on cell number. Each cell subset was processed separately to prevent cross-contamination, with patient and healthy donor samples processed together. The immunoSEQ multiplex PCR was used to amplify TCRB sequences from cDNA, generating 87-bp fragments that spanned the CDR3 region. Sequencing of the amplicons was performed on the Illumina HiSeq platform. Under the source paper's analysis protocol: PCR bias was computationally corrected using synthetic template baselines, reads within Hamming distance 2 were collapsed, and singletons that could not be merged were discarded. Reads were aligned against IMGT to assign V, D and J genes, CDR3 length and insertions or deletions at six rearrangement sites. Clonotype counts were normalized to sorted cell number within each subset before computing true diversity and Gini coefficients with the tcR R package. Repertoire sharing was quantified using the overlap coefficient calculated on TCRB nucleotide sequences. As a proxy for the pre-selection repertoire, out-of-frame TCRB sequences from naive cells were analyzed. TCRdb mirrors the immuneACCESS table, restricted to in-frame sequences. Some clones are absent from its copies; in checked studies, under half trace to an unresolved V gene, and the reason for the others is unknown. Clonal size and the V and J genes are those of that table, whereas D and trimming came from the DNA. This sample holds a few hundred thousand clones; approximately 16% were observed only once. The leading ten clones occupy roughly 0.019% of the sample.

This clone has just a few counts. No cognate antigen has been identified for it. The sample holds no much larger clone one base away, and base qualities are not on file. There are 15 amino acids in the CDR3, from cysteine to phenylalanine inclusive. Here the CDR3 DNA is all that survives: 45 bases in frame from base 1. The CDR1 and CDR2 encoded by the germline V gene are MNHNS and SASEGT. V is clipped by 1 base and J by 1 base, and the sequence between their germline boundaries is 11 bases long. From each donor, a single peripheral blood sample of roughly 0.11 L on average was drawn into heparinised tubes. Using a panel that included CD45RO, CCR7, CD25, CD127, CD95 and CD27, naive, central memory, regulatory and stem cell-like memory CD4+ T cells were sorted on a BD FACSAria II. Every sorted population had a purity above 98%. Right away, PBMCs were isolated by Lymphoprep density gradient centrifugation and were stained directly, with no culture step. Samples were stained and sorted in pairs, with one healthy donor and one patient per experiment, so that batch effects were minimized.

The rearrangement combines TRBV6-1 with TRBJ2-7, and the D gene may be TRBD1, 6 bases matching. The clonotype was recovered from a woman aged 18-30 years in good health. The specimen sequenced was naive CD4+ T cells from blood. The cell subset or site label of this sample denotes: true naive CD4+ T cells. The DNA reads as follows: TGTGCCAGCAGTGAAGGGGACATTCCTTCCTACGAGCAGTACTTC. The encoded protein is CASSEGDIPSYEQYF.